This T cell receptor beta chain was obtained from a study of blood T cells in healthy people across ages. Whole-study results and caveats: Observed TCR beta diversity showed a strong correlation with the percentage of naive T cells as measured by flow cytometry.

Using a J-beta primer mix together with a sample-barcoded 5' primer, a second PCR was run for roughly 7 to 12 cycles. Each cDNA molecule was tagged by a template-switch adaptor that had 12 random nucleotides. MiXCR was run by TCRdb on the 5' RACE reads, yielding one entry per CDR3 protein. This table holds hundreds of thousands of distinct CDR3 sequences, 20% to 25% found once. This clonotype has only a few counts. The target antigen is unknown. The CDR3 sequence is 13 residues long. The germline gives CDR1 KGHSH, CDR2 LQKENI. Trimming took 3 bases from V and 4 from J, leaving 8 bases between them. Researchers isolated at least 7 million PBMCs per sample.

The receptor's source is a man aged 65-85 years in good health. The chain combines TRBV18 with TRBJ2-3; a possible D gene is TRBD1 (5 bases). Sequencing was carried out using blood. In nucleotides, the CDR3 is TGTGCCAGCTCACCGCCGACAGCAGATACGCAGTATTTT. Translated, it gives CASSPPTADTQYF.